This entry concerns a single T cell receptor beta chain. The target of this receptor is not known. Base qualities are not recorded, but no much larger clone differs from it by a single base. Collaborating institutions collected whole blood in K2EDTA tubes following their own protocols. For TCRbeta analysis, collaborator samples were shipped as frozen whole blood, as isolated PBMCs, or as DNA extracted from either sample type. TCRbeta CDR3 regions were amplified from genomic DNA by means of the immunoSEQ Assay, a bias-controlled multiplex PCR. As for how the authors treated the data: The number of nucleated cells in each sample was estimated from the amplification of reference gene primers within the assay. Sequence reads were collapsed and filtered to measure the absolute abundance of every unique TCRbeta CDR3 rearrangement. For each sample, productive Simpson clonality was calculated by taking the square root of Simpson's diversity index across productive rearrangements. TCRdb re-hosts the immuneACCESS table, in-frame sequences only. Its copies lack some clones; in the studies checked, an unresolved V gene accounts for under half of them, and the cause for the rest is not known. The V and J calls and clone size were taken over from that table, and D and trimming were inferred from the DNA. The sample table lists 150,000 to 200,000 clones, just under 80% of them with a count of one. Around 2.8% of the sample is in the top ten clones.

This specimen belongs to a study of blood T cell repertoires in COVID-19 (dated by TCRdb to the early 2020s). Regarding the complete study: Samples covering the acute and convalescent phases of COVID-19 were provided by collaborators in the United States, Italy and Spain. The prospective study material was composed of cDNA or gDNA derived from T cells, B-cell-depleted T cells, or PBMCs. Subjects who had been exposed to COVID-19, were actively infected with it, or had recovered from it provided the deeply sampled blood TCRbeta repertoires that made up the dataset. A freely available public database, intended as a resource for researchers studying the immune response to SARS-CoV-2, is where the repertoires were released. Samples were obtained from the ongoing ImmuneRACE study (first 160 participants) and from about 1,300 subjects provided by 6 global collaborators. The sample metadata nearly always contained a de-identified subject ID, COVID-19 status, age in years and sex. Where HLA class I and class II types were available, the types were taken from metadata supplied by the sample provider, not from assay-based typing. Broad study findings and their caveats: The quantity of clinical and demographic metadata differed by source and by participant and was supplied without curation.

Counted from cysteine to phenylalanine, this CDR3 has 12 amino acids. The read is trimmed to its CDR3 DNA, 36 bases read in frame from base 1. V is shortened by 4 bases, J by 5 bases, and the region joining them spans 9 bases. Reading the germline V gene gives CDR1 SGHDT and CDR2 YYEEEE. Source material: peripheral blood. The source of this sequence is an elderly woman with active or convalescent COVID-19. The chain is made from TRBV5-6 and TRBJ1-1; too little of a D gene remains to name it. The sequence in DNA is TGTGCCAGCAGCCCTGACGGGACTGAAGCTTTCTTT. Translated, it gives CASSPDGTEAFF.